The 7 T cell receptor beta chains reported below all come from one sample, sequenced in a study of PD-L1 blockade in urothelial cancer (dated by TCRdb to about 2017). The library was prepared using the immunoSEQ multiplex PCR assay. The source is immuneACCESS, and TCRdb retained only in-frame sequences with V and J called. Part of the clones is not carried over; for the studies checked, unresolved V genes explain less than half of this, and the remainder is unexplained. For this sample there are 35,000 to 55,000 clones; 85% to 90% appear just once. Roughly an eighth of the sample lies in the top ten. The sample in question was PBMCs, obtained around atezolizumab (anti-PD-L1) treatment. The origin of the receptors is a woman aged 60-75 years with urothelial cancer.

V and J are TRBV2 and TRBJ2-1; 8 bases line up with TRBD2. The germline gives CDR1 SNHLY, CDR2 FYNNEI. The CDR3 consists of 16 residues. V shed 6 bases, J shed 5 bases, and the junction held 12 bases outside the gene matches. CDR3 nucleotide sequence: TGTGCCAGCAGAGATCCGGGACTAGTAAGGGACAATGAGCAGTTCTTC. It encodes CASRDPGLVRDNEQFF.

The rearrangement joins TRBV2 to TRBJ1-2; 7 bases align to TRBD1. V gave up 11 bases and J gave up 0 bases; unmatched junction bases: 6. CDR1 is SNHLY and CDR2 is FYNNEI in the germline V gene. This CDR3 is 13 amino acids long. CDR3 sequence (DNA): TGTGCCTTCACCGGGACAGCTAACTATGGCTACACCTTC. Its translation is CAFTGTANYGYTF.

This clone was detected only once. The rearrangement joins TRBV7-3 to TRBJ2-1; 7 bases are shared with TRBD2. Germline-derived CDR1 and CDR2 are SGHTA and FQGTGA. Germline trimming cut 1 base from V and 0 bases from J; bases unmatched to any gene: 9. This CDR3 region has 18 residues. The CDR3 spells CASSLRPSGRSSYNEQFF. The CDR3 DNA sequence: TGTGCCAGCAGCTTAAGGCCTAGCGGACGGAGCTCCTACAATGAGCAGTTCTTC.

This chain uses TRBV10-3 with TRBJ2-1; TRBD2 might be the D (5 bases). The CDR3 is made up of 15 amino acids. Germline-derived CDR1 and CDR2 are ENHRY and SYGVKD. V lost 6 bases to trimming and J lost 10 bases, with 22 bases between them. DNA for the CDR3: TGTGCCATCAGGCTAAACGGGCCGGATCGAGGGGAGCAGTTCTTC. Its translation: CAIRLNGPDRGEQFF.

This clone is labeled as medium-sized. This chain links TRBV4-2 with TRBJ1-1, with TRBD1 as a possible D gene (6 bases). V was trimmed by 4 bases and J by 3 bases, leaving 15 bases between them. The CDR3 spans 15 residues. Per germline, CDR1 LGHNA and CDR2 YNFKEQ. The CDR3 loop reads CASSRSTGWDTEAFF. DNA of the CDR3: TGTGCCAGCAGCCGGTCGACAGGTTGGGACACTGAAGCTTTCTTT.

This clone is a singleton in its sample. CDR3 region: CASSLFRGNEQYF. DNA for the CDR3: TGTGCCAGCAGCCTGTTTAGGGGCAACGAGCAGTACTTC. The chain couples TRBV7-6 to TRBJ2-7; possible D gene TRBD1, 5 bases. The V end was cut by 5 bases, the J end by 5 bases, with 13 bases between. Germline values: CDR1 SGHVS, CDR2 FNYEAQ. This CDR3 spans 13 amino acids. Supplemented by reference TRBV7-6 and TRBJ2-7, the full variable domain reads GAGVSQSPRYKVTKRGQDVALRCDPISGHVSLYWYRQALGQGPEFLTYFNYEAQQDKSGLPNDRFSAERPEGSISTLTIQRTEQRDSAMYRCASSLFRGNEQYFGPGTRLTVT.

V and J are TRBV18 and TRBJ1-5; D not resolved. Germline values: CDR1 KGHSH, CDR2 LQKENI. V gave up 3 bases and J gave up 1 base, with 16 bases separating them. The CDR3 has 17 residues. This CDR3 reads CASSPGIRRSSNQPQHF. CDR3 nucleotide sequence: TGTGCCAGCTCACCCGGGATCCGCAGGTCCAGCAATCAGCCCCAGCATTTT.